This T cell receptor (beta chain) was recovered during a study of CXCR3-negative and CXCR3-positive naive CD8 T cells. The libraries of TRB cDNA were prepared using 5' RACE with UMI labels. TCRdb reanalyzed the 5' RACE reads, giving one entry per CDR3 protein sequence and no DNA. In all, the sample yields about 43,000 distinct CDR3 sequences. The CDR3 runs 14 residues. The germline gives CDR1 MDHEN, CDR2 SYDVKM. The rearrangement uses TRBV28 and TRBJ2-5; TCRdb reports TRBD2, a call that lacks DNA to check it against. This sequence was found in a human donor in good health. Some clones in this sample may be carry-over from other donors' samples. Sequenced material: memory CD8+ T cells from blood. CDR3 sequence: CASSLRGGPETQYF.